A single sample gave rise to the 6 T cell receptor beta chains below, sequenced in a study of blood T cells in healthy people across ages. Primers used in a second PCR of roughly 6 to 12 cycles were a sample-barcoded 5' primer and a J-beta primer mix. One entry per CDR3 protein results from TCRdb running MiXCR on the 5' RACE reads. The sample shows fewer than 800,000 distinct CDR3 sequences, roughly 25% of them seen only once. The sample was also reused in another study, on T cells of mothers and their children.

The material sequenced was blood. The origin of the receptors is a boy younger than 18 in good health.

This clonotype has a handful of counts. A read error may produce the germline difference seen at one junction end. The V call is TRBV13, the J call TRBJ2-3; 13 bases align to TRBD2. The CDR3 is 16 amino acids. Germline V gene data show CDR1 as PRHDT and CDR2 as FYEKMQ (reference sequence). The CDR3 DNA follows: TGTGCCAGCAGCTTGGGGACTAGCGGGAAGACAGATACGCGGTATTTT. Translating gives CASSLGTSGKTDTRYF.

This clonotype was observed a handful of times. CDR3 amino acids: CASSVSRGAAFF. In DNA form, the CDR3 reads TGTGCCAGCAGCGTGTCGAGGGGGGCGGCTTTCTTT. This chain links TRBV7-9 with TRBJ1-1, with D perhaps matching TRBD1 (6 bases). This CDR3 is built from 12 residues. Germline-derived CDR1 and CDR2 are SEHNR and FQNEAQ (reference sequence). V shed 5 bases and J shed 11 bases, with 15 bases lying between them.

This clonotype was counted between two and nine times. The chain is built from TRBV5-5 and TRBJ2-1; TRBD1 agrees at 12 bases. The germline V gene has CDR1 SGHKS and CDR2 YYEKEE (reference sequence). This CDR3 has 15 amino acids. V shed 3 bases and J 5 bases; nucleotides not matched to a gene: 3. In DNA, the CDR3 is TGTGCCAGCAGCTGGGGACAGGGGGCGAACAATGAGCAGTTCTTC. Its translation is CASSWGQGANNEQFF.

J is TRBJ2-5 and V is TRBV10-3; no reliable D call. The J call is doubtful: the DNA matches TRBJ2-7 better. CDR3 length: 15 residues. Germline CDR1 is ENHRY and CDR2 is SYGVKD. As DNA, the CDR3 is TGTGCCATCAGTGAGCCGAGGTACAGAACCTACGAGCAGTACTTC. This sequence encodes CAISEPRYRTYEQYF.

As regards this clonotype: A read error may produce the germline difference seen at one junction end. The rearrangement joins TRBV10-3 to TRBJ2-3, with D possibly TRBD1 on 6 matching bases. This CDR3 contains 17 residues. The germline V gene has CDR1 ENHRY and CDR2 SYGVKD. The DNA for the CDR3 is TGCGCCATCAGAACCTACAGGGAGATTACTAGCACAGATACGCAGTATTTT. This gives the protein CAIRTYREITSTDTQYF.

This clonotype turned up a few times. V usage is TRBV7-9 and J usage is TRBJ1-2, with D unresolved. Trimming stripped 5 bases from V and 0 bases from J, with 13 bases between. Germline V CDR1 and CDR2: SEHNR, FQNEAQ (reference sequence). This CDR3 has 15 amino acids. In DNA form, the CDR3 reads TGTGCCAGCAGCCCGACCGGACGGGCTAACTATGGCTACACCTTC. Protein sequence: CASSPTGRANYGYTF.